Listed below are T cell receptor beta chains from one sample, sequenced in a study of long-term antiretroviral therapy in people with HIV. TCRdb's copy holds only in-frame clones and misses some; the assay was immunoSEQ multiplex PCR. The sample records 25,000 to 35,000 clones, over 75% being singletons. The sample was unsorted PBMCs, taken 5.2 years after starting antiretroviral therapy. The source is a woman aged 40 to 50 with HIV. The CDR3 runs from the conserved cysteine through the conserved F or W. A D gene is named only where the DNA matches it firmly. Some rows mark clone size as missing; the rest say once, few, many or name a class of expanded clone.

j_call d_call clone_size v_call cdr3_aa cdr3_nt
TRBJ2-1 - - TRBV5-6 CASSRSSQGVAYSQFF TGTGCCAGCAGCCGCTCGAGCCAGGGCGTAGCGTACTCGCAGTTCTTC
TRBJ1-5 - - TRBV6-1 CASSEALLTNQPQHF TGTGCCAGCAGTGAAGCGCTCCTTACGAATCAGCCCCAGCATTTT
TRBJ2-7 - - TRBV6-1 CAIKRDLRGTYEQYF TGTGCCATCAAACGAGACCTAAGGGGGACCTACGAGCAGTACTTC
TRBJ2-4 TRBD1 - TRBV19 CASSIGGGGNNIQYF TGTGCCAGTAGTATAGGAGGGGGCGGTAATAACATTCAGTACTTC
TRBJ1-1 - - TRBV27 CASSSSTGLDTEAFF TGTGCCAGCAGTTCCTCTACAGGGTTGGACACTGAAGCTTTCTTT
TRBJ2-3 TRBD2 - TRBV30 CAWSRLAGATDTQYF TGTGCCTGGAGTCGACTAGCGGGGGCCACAGATACGCAGTATTTT
TRBJ2-7 - - TRBV4-1 CASSHQGSGEQYF TGCGCCAGCAGCCATCAGGGTTCAGGGGAGCAGTACTTC
TRBJ2-7 - - TRBV5-4 CASSTGGGGYEQYF TGTGCCAGCAGCACCGGCGGGGGCGGGTACGAGCAGTACTTC
TRBJ1-1 - - TRBV5-4 CASSSVMNTEAFF TGTGCCAGCAGCTCCGTGATGAACACTGAAGCTTTCTTT
TRBJ2-3 - once TRBV2 CASRGPDTDTQYF TGTGCCAGCCGGGGTCCCGACACAGATACGCAGTATTTT
TRBJ1-3 - - TRBV18 CASSPQGAGNTIYF TGTGCCAGCTCACCACAGGGCGCTGGAAACACCATATATTTT
TRBJ2-1 TRBD2 - TRBV7-2 CASSLGATSGSNEQFF TGTGCCAGCAGCTTGGGCGCTACTAGCGGGAGCAATGAGCAGTTCTTC
TRBJ2-3 TRBD2 - TRBV4-2 CASSQAGGTNTDTQYF TGTGCCAGCAGCCAAGCCGGTGGGACTAACACAGATACGCAGTATTTT
TRBJ2-3 - - TRBV10-3 CAISDQFERTYSTDTQYF TGTGCCATCAGTGATCAGTTCGAACGGACATATAGCACAGATACGCAGTATTTT
TRBJ2-3 - - TRBV9 CASSPVADTQYF TGTGCCAGCAGCCCCGTAGCGGATACGCAGTATTTT
TRBJ2-6 - - TRBV19 CASSWTSSGANVLTF TGTGCCAGTAGTTGGACTTCTTCTGGGGCCAACGTCCTGACTTTC
TRBJ2-1 TRBD2 - TRBV5-8 CASSPTLSSGDYNEQFF TGTGCCAGCAGCCCTACACTATCTAGCGGGGACTACAATGAGCAGTTCTTC
TRBJ2-7 TRBD2 - TRBV2 CASRRTSGGYEQYF TGTGCCAGCAGGAGGACTAGCGGAGGCTACGAGCAGTACTTC
TRBJ2-1 - once TRBV7-9 CASSPSLNEQFF TGTGCCAGCAGCCCTAGCCTCAATGAGCAGTTCTTC
TRBJ1-5 - - TRBV19 CASSMWGDQPQHF TGTGCCAGTAGTATGTGGGGGGATCAGCCCCAGCATTTT
TRBJ2-7 - once TRBV18 CASSRTGNYEQYF TGTGCCAGCTCACGCACAGGGAACTACGAGCAGTACTTC
TRBJ2-5 - - TRBV5-4 CASSFVGGPQETQYF TGTGCCAGCAGCTTCGTCGGGGGGCCCCAAGAGACCCAGTACTTC
TRBJ1-2 - - TRBV7-9 CASSLGAIYGYTF TGTGCCAGCAGCTTAGGGGCTATCTATGGCTACACCTTC
TRBJ2-1 TRBD1 - TRBV4-3 CASSPDRGLTDEQFF TGCGCCAGCAGCCCGGACAGGGGGCTAACGGATGAGCAGTTCTTC
TRBJ1-2 TRBD1 - TRBV19 CASSPAGTGANYGYTF TGTGCCAGTAGCCCTGCCGGGACAGGAGCTAACTATGGCTACACCTTC
TRBJ2-3 - - TRBV5-1 CASSLIPGGLGSGTQYF TGCGCCAGCAGCTTGATTCCCGGGGGCTTAGGTAGTGGTACGCAGTATTTT
TRBJ2-1 - - TRBV7-8 CASSLTAINEQFF TGTGCCAGCAGCTTGACAGCCATCAATGAGCAGTTCTTC
TRBJ2-7 - - TRBV7-8 CASGGRELFDEQYF TGTGCCAGCGGAGGACGGGAGTTATTCGACGAGCAGTACTTC
TRBJ1-2 - - TRBV5-4 CASSLFASGGVNYGYTF TGTGCCAGCAGCTTGTTCGCGAGTGGGGGGGTTAACTATGGCTACACCTTC
TRBJ2-7 TRBD2 - TRBV30 CAWSGLAGYEQYF TGTGCCTGGAGTGGGCTAGCGGGATACGAGCAGTACTTC
TRBJ1-2 - - TRBV27 CASSLSSGNYGYTF TGTGCCAGCAGTTTATCGTCCGGGAACTATGGCTACACCTTC
TRBJ2-5 - - TRBV5-1 CASSRRGQAETQYF TGCGCCAGCAGCCGCCGTGGCCAGGCGGAGACCCAGTACTTC
TRBJ2-7 TRBD2 few TRBV11-2 CASSFNPTSAYEQYF TGTGCCAGCAGCTTCAACCCGACTAGCGCCTACGAGCAGTACTTC
TRBJ2-2 TRBD2 - TRBV5-1 CASQKRGNTGELFF TGCGCCAGCCAGAAGCGGGGGAACACCGGGGAGCTGTTTTTT
TRBJ1-1 - - TRBV5-1 CASSLWGSTGNTEAFF TGCGCCAGCAGCTTGTGGGGCTCAACAGGGAACACTGAAGCTTTCTTT
TRBJ2-5 TRBD2 few TRBV19 CASSVGLAGSQETQYF TGTGCCAGTAGTGTCGGACTAGCGGGGAGCCAAGAGACCCAGTACTTC
TRBJ1-2 - - TRBV29-1 CSVRNYGYTF TGCAGCGTTCGTAACTATGGCTACACCTTC